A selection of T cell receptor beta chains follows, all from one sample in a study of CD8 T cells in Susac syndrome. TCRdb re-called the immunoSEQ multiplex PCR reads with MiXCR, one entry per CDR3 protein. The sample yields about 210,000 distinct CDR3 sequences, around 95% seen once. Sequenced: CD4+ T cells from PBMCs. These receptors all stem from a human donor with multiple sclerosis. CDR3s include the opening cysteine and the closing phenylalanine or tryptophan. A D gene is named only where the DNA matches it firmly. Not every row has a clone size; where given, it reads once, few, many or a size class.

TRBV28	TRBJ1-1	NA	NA	TGTGCCAGCAGTCCATGGGGACATCAGGATGGCCCCGAAGCTTTCTTT	CASSPWGHQDGPEAFF
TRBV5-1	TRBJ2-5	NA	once	TGCGCCAGCAGCTTGGTAGGGGGAGGCGCCCAAGAGACCCAGTACTTC	CASSLVGGGAQETQYF
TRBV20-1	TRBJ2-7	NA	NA	TGCAGTGCTAGCGGCTCCACCTACGAGCAGTACTTC	CSASGSTYEQYF
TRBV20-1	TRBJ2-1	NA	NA	TGCAGTGCTAGGCGCGTTTTTGGCGGGTTTGACAGCGATGAGCAGTTCTTC	CSARRVFGGFDSDEQFF
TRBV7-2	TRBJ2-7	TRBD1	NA	TGTGCCAGCACCCCGAGGTGGGGACAGCACTACGAGCAGTACTTC	CASTPRWGQHYEQYF
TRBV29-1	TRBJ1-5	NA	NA	TGCAGCGTTTCCCGGGATAGCAATCAGCCCCAGCATTTT	CSVSRDSNQPQHF
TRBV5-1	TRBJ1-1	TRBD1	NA	TGCGCCAGCAGCTCCGACGACAGGGTTGGCATGAACACTGAAGCTTTCTTT	CASSSDDRVGMNTEAFF
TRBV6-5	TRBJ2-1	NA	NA	TGTGCCAGCAGTTGGGCGCGGTTAACCTACAATGAGCAGTTCTTC	CASSWARLTYNEQFF
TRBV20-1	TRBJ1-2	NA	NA	TGCAGTGCTCCCGATTTCCGGGGGGCGTCTGGCTACACCTTC	CSAPDFRGASGYTF
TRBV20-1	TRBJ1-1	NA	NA	TGCAGTGCTAGAGGATGGGGATACTCGAACACTGAAGCTTTCTTT	CSARGWGYSNTEAFF
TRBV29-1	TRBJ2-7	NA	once	TGCAGCGTTGAAGAGCGGGGTGATCACGAGCAGTACTTC	CSVEERGDHEQYF
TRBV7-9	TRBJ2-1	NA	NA	TGTGCCAGCGCTCAGAGCTCCTACAATGAGCAGTTCTTC	CASAQSSYNEQFF
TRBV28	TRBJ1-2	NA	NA	TGTGCCAGCAGTTTAATTAAGGCCTCTAACTATGGCTACACCTTC	CASSLIKASNYGYTF
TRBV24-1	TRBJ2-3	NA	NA	TGTGCCACCAGTGTAGCCTCGAGCAGGGGCGAGACAGATACGCAGTATTTT	CATSVASSRGETDTQYF
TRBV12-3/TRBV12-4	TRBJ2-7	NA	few	TGTGCCAGCAGTTTAGGGCAGGGTAGCAACGAGCAGTACTTC	CASSLGQGSNEQYF
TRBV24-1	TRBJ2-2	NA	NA	TGTGCCACCGCCCAGGACAGCCACGGGGAGCTGTTTTTT	CATAQDSHGELFF
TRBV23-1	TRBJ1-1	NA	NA	TGCGCCAGCAGTCAATTGGCCCGGGGGCGAGTGAACACTGAAGCTTTCTTT	CASSQLARGRVNTEAFF
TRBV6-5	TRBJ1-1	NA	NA	TGTGCCAGCAGTTACTCTCCAGACAACACTGAAGCTTTCTTT	CASSYSPDNTEAFF
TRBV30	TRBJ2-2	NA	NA	TGTGCCTGGAGTTCCCCGGAGGGGACTCAATACGGGGAGCTGTTTTTT	CAWSSPEGTQYGELFF
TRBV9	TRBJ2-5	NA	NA	TGTGCCAGCAGCCCACCTTGGGTCGGGACCCAGTACTTC	CASSPPWVGTQYF
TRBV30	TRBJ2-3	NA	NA	TGTGCCTGGGGGGGAGACCCGTATTTT	CAWGGDPYF
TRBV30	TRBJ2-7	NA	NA	TGTGCCTGGACTGGTAGCGGAGACGAGCAGTACTTC	CAWTGSGDEQYF
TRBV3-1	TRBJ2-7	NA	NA	TGTGCCAGCAGCCCTCTTAACGTCCTCTCCTACGAGCAGTACTTC	CASSPLNVLSYEQYF
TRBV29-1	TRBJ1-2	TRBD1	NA	TGCAGCGTTGAAGACTACAGACAGGGTTATGGCTACACCTTC	CSVEDYRQGYGYTF
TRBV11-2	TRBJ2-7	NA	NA	TGTGCCAGCAGCTTAACTGGTGGGGGTTCCGAGCAGTACTTC	CASSLTGGGSEQYF
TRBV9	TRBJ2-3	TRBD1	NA	TGTGCCAGCAGCCCGGGACAGTTCACGATTCCAGATACGCAGTATTTT	CASSPGQFTIPDTQYF
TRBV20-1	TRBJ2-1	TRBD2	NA	TGCAGTGCTTATCAACTAGCGGGAATAGCCAATGAGCAGTTCTTC	CSAYQLAGIANEQFF
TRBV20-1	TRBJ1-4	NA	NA	TGCAGTGCTGCAGGTCCTTGGCGTGAAAAACTGTTTTTT	CSAAGPWREKLFF
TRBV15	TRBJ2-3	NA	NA	TGTGCCACCAGCAGAGATCTCCTCGTTAACACAGATACGCAGTATTTT	CATSRDLLVNTDTQYF
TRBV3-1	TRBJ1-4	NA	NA	TGTGCCAGCAGCCAATTCGCAACTGCTGAAAAACTGTTTTTT	CASSQFATAEKLFF
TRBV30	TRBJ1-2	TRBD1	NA	TGTGCCTGGAAGCGAGGGGGCCGAAACTATGGCTACACCTTC	CAWKRGGRNYGYTF
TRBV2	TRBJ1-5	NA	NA	TGTGCCAGCAGTGTGGCCGGGGCCAATCAGCCCCAGCATTTT	CASSVAGANQPQHF
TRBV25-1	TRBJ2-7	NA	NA	TGTGCCAGCAGTGAAGTTCCCCACGAGCAGTACTTC	CASSEVPHEQYF
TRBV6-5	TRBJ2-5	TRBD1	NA	TGTGCCAGCAGTTATGACAGGGCTCGGGAGACCCAGTACTTC	CASSYDRARETQYF
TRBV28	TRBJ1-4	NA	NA	TGTGCCAGCAGCCAACAGGGCGAAAAACTGTTTTTT	CASSQQGEKLFF
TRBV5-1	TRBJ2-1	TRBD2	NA	TGCGCCAGCAGCCTAGGGACTAGCAATGAGCAGTTCTTC	CASSLGTSNEQFF
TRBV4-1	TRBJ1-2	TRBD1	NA	TGCGCCAGCAGCCTGCCAGCACAGGGGGCTGGTGGCTACACCTTC	CASSLPAQGAGGYTF
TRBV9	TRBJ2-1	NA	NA	TGTGCCAGCAGCGTAGTTTCCCGTGACAATGAGCAGTTCTTC	CASSVVSRDNEQFF
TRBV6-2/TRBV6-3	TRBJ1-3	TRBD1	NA	TGTGCCAGCAGTTACTCCGCGGGACAGATCTCTGGAAACACCATATATTTT	CASSYSAGQISGNTIYF
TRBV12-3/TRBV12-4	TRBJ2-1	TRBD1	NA	TGTGCCAGCAGTTTAAGGGGGCTGACGAACAATGAGCAGTTCTTC	CASSLRGLTNNEQFF
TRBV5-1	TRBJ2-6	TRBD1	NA	TGCGCCAGCAGCTTCGGGACAGGGAACTCTGGGGCCAACGTCCTGACTTTC	CASSFGTGNSGANVLTF
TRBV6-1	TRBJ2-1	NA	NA	TGTGCCAGCAGTGAAAGCTGGACAGCATACAATGAGCAGTTCTTC	CASSESWTAYNEQFF
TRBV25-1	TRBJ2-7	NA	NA	TGTGCCAGCAGTGCAGGGCAGGGTTTTGTCTACGAGCAGTACTTC	CASSAGQGFVYEQYF
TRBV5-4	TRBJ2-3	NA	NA	TGTGCCAGCAGCTTGGTTCGCACAGATACGCAGTATTTT	CASSLVRTDTQYF
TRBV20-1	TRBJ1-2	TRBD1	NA	TGCAGTGCGAATGAACCCGGGACAGGGTATGGCTACACCTTC	CSANEPGTGYGYTF
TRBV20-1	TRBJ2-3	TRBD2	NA	TGCAGTGCTAGAGATCCGGGGGGGAACACAGATACGCAGTATTTT	CSARDPGGNTDTQYF
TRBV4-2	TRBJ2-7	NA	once	TGTGCCAGCAGCCAAGATCCCCGGAGCAGGGAGCAGTACTTC	CASSQDPRSREQYF
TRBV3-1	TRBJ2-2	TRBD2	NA	TGTGCCAGCAGCCAACTGGCTAGCGGGGGGATAAACACCGGGGAGCTGTTTTTT	CASSQLASGGINTGELFF
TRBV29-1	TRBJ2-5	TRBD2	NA	TGCAGCGTTTCCCGACTAGCGGCTCGAGGGACCCAGTACTTC	CSVSRLAARGTQYF
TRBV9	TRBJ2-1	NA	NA	TGTGCCAGCAGCTACTACCAGAGCTCCTACAATGAGCAGTTCTTC	CASSYYQSSYNEQFF
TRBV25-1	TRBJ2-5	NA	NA	TGTGCCAGCAGTGAAGGCCGCTCCAAGGGGGAGACCCAGTACTTC	CASSEGRSKGETQYF
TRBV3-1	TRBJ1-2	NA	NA	TGTGCCAGCAGCCAAGGGTGGCGTGGTGTGGATGGCTACACCTTC	CASSQGWRGVDGYTF
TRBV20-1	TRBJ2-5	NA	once	TGCAGTGCTGGCTCTTTTCTAGGTTACACCCAGTACTTC	CSAGSFLGYTQYF
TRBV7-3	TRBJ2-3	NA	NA	TGTGCCAGCAGCAGGGGGGCTAGCACAGATACGCAGTATTTT	CASSRGASTDTQYF
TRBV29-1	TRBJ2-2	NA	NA	TGCAGCGTTGCGAGCCCCGGGACCACCGGGGAGCTGTTTTTT	CSVASPGTTGELFF
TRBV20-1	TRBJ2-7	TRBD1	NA	TGCAGTGCTAGTCTGGGACAGGGAACGTCCTACGAGCAGTACTTC	CSASLGQGTSYEQYF
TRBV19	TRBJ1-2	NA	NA	TGTGCCAGTAGTATGAGGGGTAACTATGGCTACACCTTC	CASSMRGNYGYTF
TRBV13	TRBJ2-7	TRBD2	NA	TGTGCCAGCAGCCCCCGGGTAGCGGGAGCCTACGAGCAGTACTTC	CASSPRVAGAYEQYF